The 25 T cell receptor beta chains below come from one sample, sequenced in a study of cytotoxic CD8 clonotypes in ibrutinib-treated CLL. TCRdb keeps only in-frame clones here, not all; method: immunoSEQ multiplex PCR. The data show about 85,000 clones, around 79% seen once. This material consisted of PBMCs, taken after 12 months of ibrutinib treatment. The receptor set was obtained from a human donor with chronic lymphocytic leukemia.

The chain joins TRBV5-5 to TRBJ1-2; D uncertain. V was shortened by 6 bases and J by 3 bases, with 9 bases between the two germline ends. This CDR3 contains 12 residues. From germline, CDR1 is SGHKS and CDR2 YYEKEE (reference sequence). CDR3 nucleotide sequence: TGTGCCAGCAAGGGCGGGGACTATGGCTACACCTTC. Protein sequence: CASKGGDYGYTF.

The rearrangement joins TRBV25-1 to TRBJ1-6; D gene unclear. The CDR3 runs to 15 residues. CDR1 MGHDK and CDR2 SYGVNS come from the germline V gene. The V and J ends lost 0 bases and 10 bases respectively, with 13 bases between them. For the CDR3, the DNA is TGTGCCAGCAGTGAATACGGGTTCGGCCAATCACCCCTCCACTTT. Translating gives CASSEYGFGQSPLHF. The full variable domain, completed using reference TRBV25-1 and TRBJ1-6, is EADIYQTPRYLVIGTGKKITLECSQTMGHDKMYWYQQDPGMELHLIHYSYGVNSTEKGDLSSESTVSRIRTEHFPLTLESARPSHTSQYLCASSEYGFGQSPLHFGNGTRLTVT.

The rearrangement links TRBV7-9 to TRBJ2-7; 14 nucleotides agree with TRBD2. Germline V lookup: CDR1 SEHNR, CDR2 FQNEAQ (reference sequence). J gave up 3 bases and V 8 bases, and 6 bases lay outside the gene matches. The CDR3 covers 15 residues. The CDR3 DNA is TGTGCCAGCTCCGGGACTAGCGGGAGCTTCTACGAGCAGTACTTC. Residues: CASSGTSGSFYEQYF.

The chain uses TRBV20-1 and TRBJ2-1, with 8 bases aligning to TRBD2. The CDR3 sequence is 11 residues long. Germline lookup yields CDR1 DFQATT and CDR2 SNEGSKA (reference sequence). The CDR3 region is CSRRLATEQFF. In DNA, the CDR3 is TGCAGCCGTAGACTAGCGACCGAGCAGTTCTTC.

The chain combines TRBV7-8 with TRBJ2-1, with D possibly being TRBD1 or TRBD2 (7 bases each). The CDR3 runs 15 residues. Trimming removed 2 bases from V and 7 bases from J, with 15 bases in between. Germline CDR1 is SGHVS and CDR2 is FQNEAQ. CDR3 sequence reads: CASSLWGGGWNEQFF. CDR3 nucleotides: TGTGCCAGCAGCTTATGGGGAGGGGGCTGGAATGAGCAGTTCTTC.

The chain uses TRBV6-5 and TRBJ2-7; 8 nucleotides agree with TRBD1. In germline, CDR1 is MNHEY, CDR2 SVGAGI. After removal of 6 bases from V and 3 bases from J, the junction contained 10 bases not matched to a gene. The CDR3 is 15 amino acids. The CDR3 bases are TGTGCCAGCAGGGGTGGACAGGGATTTTTCTACGAGCAGTACTTC. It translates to CASRGGQGFFYEQYF.

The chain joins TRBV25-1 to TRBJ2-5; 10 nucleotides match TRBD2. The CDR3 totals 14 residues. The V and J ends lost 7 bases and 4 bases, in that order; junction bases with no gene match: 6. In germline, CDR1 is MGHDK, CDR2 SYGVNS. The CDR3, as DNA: TGTGCCAGCAATTCAGCGGGAGGGCCAGAGACCCAGTACTTC. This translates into CASNSAGGPETQYF.

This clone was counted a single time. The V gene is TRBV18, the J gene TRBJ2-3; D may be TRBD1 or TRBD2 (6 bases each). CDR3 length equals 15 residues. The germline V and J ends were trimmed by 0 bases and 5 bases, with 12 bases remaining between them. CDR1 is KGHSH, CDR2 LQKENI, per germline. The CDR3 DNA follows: TGTGCCAGCTCACCACCGGGGGGCGCGGAAGATACGCAGTATTTT. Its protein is CASSPPGGAEDTQYF.

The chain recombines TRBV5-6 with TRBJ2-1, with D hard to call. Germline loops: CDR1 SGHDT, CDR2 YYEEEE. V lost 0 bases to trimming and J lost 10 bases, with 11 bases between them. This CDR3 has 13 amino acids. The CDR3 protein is CASSLAPGREQFF. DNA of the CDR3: TGTGCCAGCAGCTTGGCGCCTGGAAGAGAGCAGTTCTTC.

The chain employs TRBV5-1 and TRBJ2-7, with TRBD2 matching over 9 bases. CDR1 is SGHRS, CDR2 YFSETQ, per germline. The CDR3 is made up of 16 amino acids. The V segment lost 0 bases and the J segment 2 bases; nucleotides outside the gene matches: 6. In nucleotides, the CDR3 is TGCGCCAGCAGCTTGGCCCTAGCGGGGAGAACCTACGAGCAGTACTTC. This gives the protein CASSLALAGRTYEQYF.

The CDR3 coding sequence is TGTGCCAGCAGTTTCGGGCCCGGGGGCTACACCTTC. It codes for CASSFGPGGYTF. The chain links TRBV6-5 to TRBJ1-2, with D unresolved. V was shortened by 4 bases and J by 8 bases, with 11 bases between the two germline ends. This CDR3 contains 12 residues. Germline V gene data show CDR1 as MNHEY and CDR2 as SVGAGI.

The chain's CDR3 is CASSWQGPTEAFF. The CDR3 coding sequence is TGCGCCAGCAGCTGGCAGGGGCCCACCGAAGCTTTCTTT. V usage is TRBV5-1 and J usage is TRBJ1-1; a possible D gene is TRBD1 (6 bases). Trimming pared 3 bases from V and 8 bases from J, leaving 14 bases between. This CDR3 has 13 residues. Germline V gives CDR1 SGHRS, CDR2 YFSETQ.

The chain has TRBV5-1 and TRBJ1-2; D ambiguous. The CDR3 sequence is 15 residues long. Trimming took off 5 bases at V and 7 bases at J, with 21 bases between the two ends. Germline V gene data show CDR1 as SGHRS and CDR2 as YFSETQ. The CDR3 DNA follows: TGCGCCAGCAGACCAGGCGTACAGACGGAAACTGGCTACACCTTC. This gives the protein CASRPGVQTETGYTF.

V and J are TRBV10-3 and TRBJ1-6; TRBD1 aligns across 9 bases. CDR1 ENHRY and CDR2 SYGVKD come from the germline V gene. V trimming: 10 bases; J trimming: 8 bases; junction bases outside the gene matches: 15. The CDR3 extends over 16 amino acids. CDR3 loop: CATGQGPPPFHSPLHF. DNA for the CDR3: TGTGCCACCGGACAGGGGCCGCCGCCGTTCCATTCACCCCTCCACTTT.

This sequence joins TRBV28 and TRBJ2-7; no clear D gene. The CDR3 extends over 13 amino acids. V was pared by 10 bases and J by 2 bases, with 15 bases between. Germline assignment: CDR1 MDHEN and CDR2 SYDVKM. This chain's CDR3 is CATLRPHPYEQYF. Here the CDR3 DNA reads TGTGCCACCCTCCGACCCCATCCCTACGAGCAGTACTTC.

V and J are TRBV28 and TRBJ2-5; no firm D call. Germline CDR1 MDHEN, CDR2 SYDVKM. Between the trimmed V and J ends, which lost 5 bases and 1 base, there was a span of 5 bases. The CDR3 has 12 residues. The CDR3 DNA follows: TGTGCCAGCAGTCTTAGCCAAGAGACCCAGTACTTC. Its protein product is CASSLSQETQYF.

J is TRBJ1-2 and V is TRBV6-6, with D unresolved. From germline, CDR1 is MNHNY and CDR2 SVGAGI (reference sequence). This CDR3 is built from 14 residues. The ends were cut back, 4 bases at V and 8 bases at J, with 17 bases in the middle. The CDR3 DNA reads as TGTGCCAGCAGTTCCCCCCTTCCTCTTGGAGGCTACACCTTC. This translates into CASSSPLPLGGYTF.

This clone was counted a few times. In DNA, the CDR3 is TGTGCCAGCGGGGGACAGGGGGCGGTTGGCTACACCTTC. Amino acid sequence: CASGGQGAVGYTF. The chain couples TRBV19 to TRBJ1-2, with 12 nucleotides matching TRBD1. Germline V gene data show CDR1 as LNHDA and CDR2 as SQIVND (reference sequence). The J segment lost 7 bases and the V segment lost 9 bases, leaving 6 bases of the junction unmatched. The CDR3 has 13 residues.

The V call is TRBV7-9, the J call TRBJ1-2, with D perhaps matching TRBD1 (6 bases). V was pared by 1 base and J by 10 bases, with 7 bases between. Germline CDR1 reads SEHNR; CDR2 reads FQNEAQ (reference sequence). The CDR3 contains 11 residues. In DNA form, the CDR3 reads TGTGCCAGCAGCTTAGGGGGGGCCTACACCTTC. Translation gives CASSLGGAYTF.

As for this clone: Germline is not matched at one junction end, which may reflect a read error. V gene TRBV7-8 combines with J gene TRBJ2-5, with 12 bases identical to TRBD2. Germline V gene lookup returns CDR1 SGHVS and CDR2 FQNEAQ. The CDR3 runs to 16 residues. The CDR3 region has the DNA TGTGCCAGCAGCCCTGGGACTAGCGGGTCCCAAGAGAGCCAGTACTTC. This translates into CASSPGTSGSQESQYF. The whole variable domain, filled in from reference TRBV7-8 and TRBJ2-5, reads GAGVSQSPRYKVAKRGQDVALRCDPISGHVSLFWYQQALGQGPEFLTYFQNEAQLDKSGLPSDRFFAERPEGSVSTLKIQRTQQEDSAVYLCASSPGTSGSQESQYFGPGTRLLVL.

DNA for the CDR3: TGTGCCAGCAGCCGTAGCGGGGGGGCCTACGAGCAGTACTTC. This sequence encodes CASSRSGGAYEQYF. V is TRBV7-3 and J is TRBJ2-7, with 11 positions matching TRBD2. The CDR3 runs 14 residues. The V and J ends lost 5 bases and 2 bases, in that order; junction bases with no gene match: 2. Germline CDR1 is SGHTA and CDR2 is FQGTGA.

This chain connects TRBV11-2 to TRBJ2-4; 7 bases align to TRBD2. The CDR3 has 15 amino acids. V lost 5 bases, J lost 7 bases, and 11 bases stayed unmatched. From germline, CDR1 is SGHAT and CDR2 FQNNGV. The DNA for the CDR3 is TGTGCCAGCAGCCGAATCGGGGGGTCTGGGAACATTCAGTACTTC. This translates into CASSRIGGSGNIQYF.

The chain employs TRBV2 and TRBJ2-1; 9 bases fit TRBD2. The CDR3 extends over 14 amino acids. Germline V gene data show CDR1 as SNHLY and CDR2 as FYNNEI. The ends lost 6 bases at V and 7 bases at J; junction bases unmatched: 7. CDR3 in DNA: TGTGCCAGCAGGGCGGGACTAGCCACGAATGAGCAGTTCTTC. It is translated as CASRAGLATNEQFF.

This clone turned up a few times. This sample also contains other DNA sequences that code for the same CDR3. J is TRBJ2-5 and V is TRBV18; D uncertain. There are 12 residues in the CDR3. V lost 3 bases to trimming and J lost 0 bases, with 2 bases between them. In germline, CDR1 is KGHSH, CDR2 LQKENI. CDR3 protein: CASSPYQETQYF. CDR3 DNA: TGTGCCAGCTCACCGTACCAAGAGACCCAGTACTTC. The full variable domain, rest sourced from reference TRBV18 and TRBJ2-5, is NAGVMQNPRHLVRRRGQEARLRCSPMKGHSHVYWYRQLPEEGLKFMVYLQKENIIDESGMPKERFSAEFPKEGPSILRIQQVVRGDSAAYFCASSPYQETQYFGPGTRLLVL.

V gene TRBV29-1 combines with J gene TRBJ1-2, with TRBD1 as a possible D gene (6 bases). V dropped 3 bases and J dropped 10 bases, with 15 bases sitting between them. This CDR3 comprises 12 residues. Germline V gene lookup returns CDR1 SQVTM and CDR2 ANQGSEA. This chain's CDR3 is CSVDRGPVDYTF. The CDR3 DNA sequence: TGCAGCGTTGACAGGGGACCTGTTGACTACACCTTC.